This T cell receptor beta chain was captured in a study of OX40 agonist ivuxolimab in advanced cancers. Whole-study results and caveats: At 0.1 to 3.0 mg/kg, clonal expansion of CD4+ and CD8+ blood T cells had occurred by week 6.

Sequenced by immunoSEQ multiplex PCR; TCRdb stores in-frame clones only, minus some. The table includes roughly 60,000 clones, 91% detected once. Points on this clone: Its antigen is unidentified.

The origin of this receptor is an adult with an advanced solid tumor such as melanoma, head and neck, liver or kidney cancer. The material was CD4+ or CD8+ T cells sorted from blood, obtained in a trial of the OX40 agonist ivuxolimab.

CDR3 nucleotide sequence: TGTGCCAGCAGCTTGGGGCCTCCAAACGAGCAGTACTTC. This encodes CASSLGPPNEQYF. V gene TRBV5-6 combines with J gene TRBJ2-7, with D unclear. The CDR3 contains 13 residues. The germline V and J ends were trimmed by 0 bases and 5 bases, with 9 bases remaining between them. The germline V gene encodes CDR1 SGHDT and CDR2 YYEEEE.